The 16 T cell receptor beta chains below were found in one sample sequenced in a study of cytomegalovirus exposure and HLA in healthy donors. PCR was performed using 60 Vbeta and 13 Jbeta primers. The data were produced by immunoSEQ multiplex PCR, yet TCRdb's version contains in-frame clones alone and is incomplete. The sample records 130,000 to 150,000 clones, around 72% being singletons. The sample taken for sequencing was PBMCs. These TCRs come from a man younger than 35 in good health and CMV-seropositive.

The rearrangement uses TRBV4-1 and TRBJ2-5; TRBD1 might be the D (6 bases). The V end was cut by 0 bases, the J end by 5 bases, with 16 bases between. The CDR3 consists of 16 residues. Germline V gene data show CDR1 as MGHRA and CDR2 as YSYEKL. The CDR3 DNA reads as TGCGCCAGCAGCCAAGATCGCTTAGGGGGAAGGGAGACCCAGTACTTC. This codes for CASSQDRLGGRETQYF.

CDR3 DNA: TGCGCCAGCAGCCAAGATGGAGGGACAGGGGCGTCCAATCAGCCCCAGCATTTT. Translation gives CASSQDGGTGASNQPQHF. The V and J genes are TRBV4-1 and TRBJ1-5; 10 bases agree with TRBD1. J was trimmed by 3 bases and V by 0 bases; bases with no gene match: 8. The CDR3 loop spans 18 amino acids. The germline V gene encodes CDR1 MGHRA and CDR2 YSYEKL.

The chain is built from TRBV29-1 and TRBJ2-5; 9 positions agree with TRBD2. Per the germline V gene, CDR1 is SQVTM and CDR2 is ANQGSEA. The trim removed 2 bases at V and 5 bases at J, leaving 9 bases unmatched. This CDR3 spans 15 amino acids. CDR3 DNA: TGCAGCGTTGAAACGCAGCGGGGGGCCGGGGAGACCCAGTACTTC. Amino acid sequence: CSVETQRGAGETQYF.

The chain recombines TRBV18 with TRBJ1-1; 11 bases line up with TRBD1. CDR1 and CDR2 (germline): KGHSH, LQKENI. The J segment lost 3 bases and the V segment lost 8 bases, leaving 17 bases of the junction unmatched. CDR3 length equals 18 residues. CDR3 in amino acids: CASLKGTGGLWDDTEAFF. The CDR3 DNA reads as TGTGCCAGCCTTAAAGGGACAGGGGGTTTATGGGATGACACTGAAGCTTTCTTT.

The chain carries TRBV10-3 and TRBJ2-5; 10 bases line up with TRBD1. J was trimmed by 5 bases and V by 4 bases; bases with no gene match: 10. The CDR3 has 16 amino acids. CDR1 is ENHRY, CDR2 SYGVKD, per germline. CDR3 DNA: TGTGCCATCAGTGCAAGAGACAGGGGGCCCTTGGAGACCCAGTACTTC. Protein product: CAISARDRGPLETQYF.

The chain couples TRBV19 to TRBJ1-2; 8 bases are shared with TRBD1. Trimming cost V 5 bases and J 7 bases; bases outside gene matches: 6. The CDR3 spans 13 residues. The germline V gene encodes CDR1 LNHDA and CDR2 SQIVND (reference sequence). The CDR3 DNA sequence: TGTGCCAGTAGTCACCGGACAGGGAGTGGCTACACCTTC. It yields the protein CASSHRTGSGYTF.

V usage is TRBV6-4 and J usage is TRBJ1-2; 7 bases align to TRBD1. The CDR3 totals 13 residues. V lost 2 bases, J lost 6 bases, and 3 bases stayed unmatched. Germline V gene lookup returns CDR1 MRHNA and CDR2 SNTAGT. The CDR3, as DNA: TGTGCCAGCAGTGACGGGCAGGGGGATGGCTACACCTTC. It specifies CASSDGQGDGYTF.

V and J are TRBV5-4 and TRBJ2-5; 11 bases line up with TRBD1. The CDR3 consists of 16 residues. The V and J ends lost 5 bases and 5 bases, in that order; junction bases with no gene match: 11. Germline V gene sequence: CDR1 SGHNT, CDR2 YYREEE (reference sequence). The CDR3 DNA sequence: TGTGCCAGCAGGGAGGGACAGGGGGGAAAAGGGGAGACCCAGTACTTC. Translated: CASREGQGGKGETQYF.

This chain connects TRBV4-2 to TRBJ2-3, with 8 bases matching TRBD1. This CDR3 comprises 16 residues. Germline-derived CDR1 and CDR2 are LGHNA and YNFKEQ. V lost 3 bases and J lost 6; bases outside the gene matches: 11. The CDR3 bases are TGTGCCAGCAGCCAGACTCAAGGACAGGGATGGGATACGCAGTATTTT. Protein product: CASSQTQGQGWDTQYF.

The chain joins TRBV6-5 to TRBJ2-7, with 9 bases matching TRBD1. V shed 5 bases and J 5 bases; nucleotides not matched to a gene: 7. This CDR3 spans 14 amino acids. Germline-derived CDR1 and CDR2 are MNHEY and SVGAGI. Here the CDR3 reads CASSAGTGLNEQYF. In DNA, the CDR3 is TGTGCCAGCAGTGCAGGGACAGGGTTGAACGAGCAGTACTTC.

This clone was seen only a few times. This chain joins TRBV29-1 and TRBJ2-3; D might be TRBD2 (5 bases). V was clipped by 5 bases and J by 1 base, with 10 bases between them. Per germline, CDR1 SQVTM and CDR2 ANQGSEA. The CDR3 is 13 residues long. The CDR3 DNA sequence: TGCAGCGTTAGAGGAGGAGGCACAGATACGCAGTATTTT. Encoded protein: CSVRGGGTDTQYF.

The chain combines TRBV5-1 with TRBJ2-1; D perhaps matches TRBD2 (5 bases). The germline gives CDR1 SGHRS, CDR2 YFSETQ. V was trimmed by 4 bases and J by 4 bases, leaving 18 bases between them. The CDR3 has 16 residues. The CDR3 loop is CASSPRGNNPYNEQFF. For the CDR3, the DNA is TGCGCCAGCAGCCCGAGAGGGAATAACCCATACAATGAGCAGTTCTTC. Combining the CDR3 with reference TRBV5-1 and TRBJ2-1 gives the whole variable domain KAGVTQTPRYLIKTRGQQVTLSCSPISGHRSVSWYQQTPGQGLQFLFEYFSETQRNKGNFPGRFSGRQFSNSRSEMNVSTLELGDSALYLCASSPRGNNPYNEQFFGPGTRLTVL.

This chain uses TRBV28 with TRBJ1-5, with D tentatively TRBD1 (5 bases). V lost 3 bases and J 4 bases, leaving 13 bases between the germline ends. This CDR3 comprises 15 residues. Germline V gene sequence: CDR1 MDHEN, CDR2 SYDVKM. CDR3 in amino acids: CASSLVQGINQPQHF. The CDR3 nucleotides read TGTGCCAGCAGTTTGGTCCAGGGAATTAATCAGCCCCAGCATTTT.

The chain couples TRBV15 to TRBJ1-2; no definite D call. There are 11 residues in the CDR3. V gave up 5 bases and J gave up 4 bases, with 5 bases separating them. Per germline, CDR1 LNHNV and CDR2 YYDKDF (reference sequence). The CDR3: CATSDTYGYTF. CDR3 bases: TGTGCCACCAGCGACACCTATGGCTACACCTTC.

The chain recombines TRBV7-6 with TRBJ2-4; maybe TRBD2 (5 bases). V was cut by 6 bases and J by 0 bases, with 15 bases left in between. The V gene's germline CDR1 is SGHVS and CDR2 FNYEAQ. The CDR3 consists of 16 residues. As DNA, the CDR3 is TGTGCCAGCAGTGGAGGCCCACACCTAGCCAAAAACATTCAGTACTTC. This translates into CASSGGPHLAKNIQYF.

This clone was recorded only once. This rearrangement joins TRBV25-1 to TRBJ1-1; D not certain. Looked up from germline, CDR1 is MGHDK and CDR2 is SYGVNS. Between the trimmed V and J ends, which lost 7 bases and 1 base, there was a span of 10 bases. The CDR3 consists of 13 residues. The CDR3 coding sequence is TGTGCCAGCACCCTTGGGCCGAACACTGAAGCTTTCTTT. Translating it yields CASTLGPNTEAFF.